The TCR beta chain under discussion was sequenced for a study of blood T cell repertoires in COVID-19. Authors' analysis steps: Nucleated cell number was recorded as an estimate derived from reference gene primer amplification. Assay: immunoSEQ multiplex PCR; the TCRdb copy retains only in-frame clones and omits some. V and J calls and clone size are those listed in that table; D and trimming were worked out from the DNA. The table has fewer than 60,000 clones, more than 75% seen once. Trimming removed 4 bases from V and 4 bases from J; junction bases left unmatched: 15. This CDR3 contains 17 residues.

Material for sequencing was peripheral blood. The receptor comes from a human donor in a cohort sampled during active COVID-19. The chain links TRBV5-3 to TRBJ2-3, with 7 bases that match TRBD1. TRBV5-3 is filed as an ORF, its function uncertain. CDR3 in DNA: TGTGCCAGAAGCCTCACCCTAGACAGGGATTCGTCAGATACGCAGTATTTT. Residues: CARSLTLDRDSSDTQYF.